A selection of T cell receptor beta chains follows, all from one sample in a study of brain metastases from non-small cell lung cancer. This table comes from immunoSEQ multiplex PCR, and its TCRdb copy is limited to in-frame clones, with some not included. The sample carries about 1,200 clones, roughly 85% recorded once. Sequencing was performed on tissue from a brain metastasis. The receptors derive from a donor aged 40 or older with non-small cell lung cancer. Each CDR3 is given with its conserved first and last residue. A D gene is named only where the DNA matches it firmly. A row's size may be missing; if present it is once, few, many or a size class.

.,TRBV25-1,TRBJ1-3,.,TGTGCCAGCAGTGACCCTACAGTATCCGGAAACACCATATATTTT,CASSDPTVSGNTIYF
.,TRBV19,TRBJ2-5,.,TGTGCCAGTAGTAAAAGAAGCGTCAGCCAAGAGACCCAGTACTTC,CASSKRSVSQETQYF
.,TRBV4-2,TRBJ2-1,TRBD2,TGTGCCAGCAGCCAAGGGGGGGGAGTTTCGAGTGAGCAGTTCTTC,CASSQGGGVSSEQFF
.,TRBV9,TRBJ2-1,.,TGTGCCAGCACGGAAGCGGGCATAGGCAATGAGCAGTTCTTC,CASTEAGIGNEQFF
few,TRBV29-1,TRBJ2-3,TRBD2,TGCAGCGTTGCTAAGCGGGGGAACACAGATACGCAGTATTTT,CSVAKRGNTDTQYF
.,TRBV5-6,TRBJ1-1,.,TGTGCCAGCAGCTTCGGCAGGGGAAAGACTGAAGCTTTCTTT,CASSFGRGKTEAFF
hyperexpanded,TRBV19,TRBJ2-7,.,TGTGCCAGTAGTATTGGCGGGGAGAACGAGCAGTACTTC,CASSIGGENEQYF
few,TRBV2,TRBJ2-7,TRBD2,TGTGCCAGCAGTCTCACCGGGGGGAGCGAGCAGTACTTC,CASSLTGGSEQYF
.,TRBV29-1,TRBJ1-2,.,TGCAACGTTGATTCGGGCTTCGGAGCGGATGGCTACACCTTC,CNVDSGFGADGYTF
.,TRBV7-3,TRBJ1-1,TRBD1,TGTGCCAGCAGCCGGACAGGGTCTTCTGAAGCTTTCTTT,CASSRTGSSEAFF
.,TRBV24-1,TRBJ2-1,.,TGTGCCACCAGTGATTTCGGCCAGGACAATGAGCAGTTCTTC,CATSDFGQDNEQFF
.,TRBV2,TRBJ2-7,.,TGTGCCAAATCAGGGATGACCTACGAGCAGTACTTC,CAKSGMTYEQYF
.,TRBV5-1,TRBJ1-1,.,TGCGCCAGCAGCAAATTTGGGCACAGGCCAACTGAAGCTTTCTTT,CASSKFGHRPTEAFF
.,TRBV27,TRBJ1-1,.,TGTGCCAGCAGTCCATGGGAGGGGCGCCGGACTGAAGCTTTCTTT,CASSPWEGRRTEAFF
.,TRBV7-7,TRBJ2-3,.,TGTGCCAGCAGCCAATCGGGCACAGATACGCAGTATTTT,CASSQSGTDTQYF
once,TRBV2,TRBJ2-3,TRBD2,TGTGCCAGCAGGCAACTAGCGGGGAACACAGATACGCAGTATTTT,CASRQLAGNTDTQYF
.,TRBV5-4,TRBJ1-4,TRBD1,TGTGCCAGCAGCTTAGGGACAGGGAGAGATGAAAAACTGTTTTTT,CASSLGTGRDEKLFF
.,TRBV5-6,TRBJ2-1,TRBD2,TGTGCCAGCAGCTTGGCCGGGGAGGGATTTGAGCAGTTCTTC,CASSLAGEGFEQFF
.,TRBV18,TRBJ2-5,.,TGTGCCAGCTCACCAGGACTCCAAGAGATCCAGTACTTC,CASSPGLQEIQYF
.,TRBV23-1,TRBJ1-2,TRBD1,TGCGCCAGCAGCCAAAGCGGGACCCCTGAGCTCACGGCAGGGGGCGACTTTGGCTACACCTTC,CASSQSGTPELTAGGDFGYTF
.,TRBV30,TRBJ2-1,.,TGTGCCTGGATGGGTATTGGGGGACTCAATGAGCAGTTCTTC,CAWMGIGGLNEQFF
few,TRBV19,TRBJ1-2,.,TGTGCCAGTAACGGGGCAGGCCCCTATGGCTACACCTTC,CASNGAGPYGYTF
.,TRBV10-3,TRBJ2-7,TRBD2,TGTGCCATCAGTGAACCTAGCGGGGACGCCTACGAGCAGTACTTC,CAISEPSGDAYEQYF
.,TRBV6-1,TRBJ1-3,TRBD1,TGTGCCAGCAGTGGACAACAGGGGTACTCTGGAAACACCATATATTTT,CASSGQQGYSGNTIYF
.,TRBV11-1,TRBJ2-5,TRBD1,TGTGCCAGCAGCCCGGGACAGCGAGGAGCCCAGTACTTC,CASSPGQRGAQYF
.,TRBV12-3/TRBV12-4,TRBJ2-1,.,TGTGCCAGCAGTTGGGAAGGGTACAATGAGCAGTTCTTC,CASSWEGYNEQFF
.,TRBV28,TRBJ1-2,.,TGTGCCAGCAGTTTACCCCACAGCGACGGCTATGGCTACACCTTC,CASSLPHSDGYGYTF
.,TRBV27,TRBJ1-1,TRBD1,TGTGCCACTAGACAGGGGGTAACTGAAGCTTTCTTT,CATRQGVTEAFF
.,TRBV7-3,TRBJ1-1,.,TGTGCCAGCAGTTTAACGCCAGGGGACCCGAACACTGAAGCTTTCTTT,CASSLTPGDPNTEAFF
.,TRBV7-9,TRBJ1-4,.,TGTGCCAGCAGCTCTCGAAGAGGGGAGGGGAATGAAAAACTGTTTTTT,CASSSRRGEGNEKLFF
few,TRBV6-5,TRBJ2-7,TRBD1,TGTGCCAGCAGCTCCGGGACAGGATCCTACGAGCAGTACTTC,CASSSGTGSYEQYF
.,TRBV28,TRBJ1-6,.,TGTGCCAGCAGTCCCCATAATTCACCCCTCCACTTT,CASSPHNSPLHF
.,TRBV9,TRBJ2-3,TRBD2,TGTGCCAGCAGCGTACGGACTAGCGGAGAAACAGATACGCAGTATTTT,CASSVRTSGETDTQYF
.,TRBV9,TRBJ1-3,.,TGTGCCAGCAGCGTTGGAGGTCCTGGAAACACCATATATTTT,CASSVGGPGNTIYF
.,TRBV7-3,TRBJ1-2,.,TGTACCAGCAGCCCTGGGTCTTCGACCTATGGCTACACCTTC,CTSSPGSSTYGYTF
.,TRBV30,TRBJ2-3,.,TGTGCCTGGAGTACGACAGATACGCAGTATTTT,CAWSTTDTQYF
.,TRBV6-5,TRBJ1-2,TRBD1,TGTGCCAGCAGACCTGGGACAGGGGCTCATGGCTACACCTTC,CASRPGTGAHGYTF
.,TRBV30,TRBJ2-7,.,TGTGCCTGGAAAACAGGGTCCTACGAGCAGTACTTC,CAWKTGSYEQYF
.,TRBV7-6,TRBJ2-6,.,TGTGCCAGCAGCTCGCTATATGAATCACAAAGTCGGGCCAACGTCCTGACTTTC,CASSSLYESQSRANVLTF
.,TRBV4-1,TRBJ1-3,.,TGCGCCAGCAGCCCTCGACCGGACAGACGAGACACCATATATTTT,CASSPRPDRRDTIYF
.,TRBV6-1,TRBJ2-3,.,TGTGCCAGCAGTGAATGGAGCGGGAGCACAGATACGCAGTATTTT,CASSEWSGSTDTQYF
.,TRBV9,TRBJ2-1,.,TGTGCCAGCAGCGCCCAGGGGAACTCCTACAATGAGCAGTTCTTC,CASSAQGNSYNEQFF
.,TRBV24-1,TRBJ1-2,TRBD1,TGTGCCACCAGTGAGCACCGGGACAGGGGGCTGGCTAACTATGGCTACACCTTC,CATSEHRDRGLANYGYTF